Each of the 21 T cell receptor beta chains below was sequenced from the same sample in a study of STAT3 mutations in large granular lymphocyte leukemia. Findings and limits, study-wide: In T-cell large granular lymphocyte leukemia, about half of patients showed multiple immunodominant subclonotypes.

The protocol was immunoSEQ multiplex PCR, while the TCRdb copy is restricted to in-frame clones and leaves out a portion. This sample has around 1,700 clones; roughly nine tenths occur once, and the top ten carry just under 15%. These receptors have no identified antigens. The material sequenced was peripheral blood mononuclear cells. These receptors originate from a woman in her thirties or forties with T-cell large granular lymphocyte leukemia. Some clones in this sample may be carry-over from other donors' samples.

The chain couples TRBV18 to TRBJ1-3; 7 bases agree with TRBD1. Trimming cost V 3 bases and J 2 bases; bases outside gene matches: 4. Looked up from germline, CDR1 is KGHSH and CDR2 is LQKENI. The CDR3 sequence is 15 residues long. As DNA, the CDR3 is TGTGCCAGCTCACCTACAGGGGAACCTGGAAACACCATATATTTT. It translates to CASSPTGEPGNTIYF.

This clone was observed a few times. The rearrangement uses TRBV7-9 and TRBJ1-3; D is unresolved. Germline V gene data show CDR1 as SEHNR and CDR2 as FQNEAQ (reference sequence). This CDR3 has 15 residues. Trimming removed 5 bases at V and 0 bases at J, with 11 bases between. This chain's CDR3 is CASSRWTYSGNTIYF. The CDR3 DNA reads as TGTGCCAGCAGCCGATGGACCTACTCTGGAAACACCATATATTTT.

The chain links TRBV5-1 to TRBJ2-5; the D call may be TRBD1 or TRBD2 (5 bases each). Trimming shortened V by 4 bases and J by 5 bases, and 15 bases separated the two germline ends. This CDR3 has 14 residues. CDR1 SGHRS and CDR2 YFSETQ come from the germline V gene. CDR3 region: CASSPTGAGETQYF. The CDR3 bases are TGCGCCAGCAGCCCTACCGGGGCCGGGGAGACCCAGTACTTC. Full variable domain (missing parts from reference TRBV5-1 and TRBJ2-5): KAGVTQTPRYLIKTRGQQVTLSCSPISGHRSVSWYQQTPGQGLQFLFEYFSETQRNKGNFPGRFSGRQFSNSRSEMNVSTLELGDSALYLCASSPTGAGETQYFGPGTRLLVL.

The rearrangement joins TRBV4-1 to TRBJ1-5; D may be TRBD1 (5 bases). V was pared by 1 base and J by 3 bases, with 10 bases between. This CDR3 comprises 15 residues. From germline, CDR1 is MGHRA and CDR2 YSYEKL. The CDR3 reads CASSQGEGDNQPQHF. In DNA, the CDR3 is TGCGCCAGCAGCCAAGGCGAAGGGGACAATCAGCCCCAGCATTTT.

The chain has TRBV18 and TRBJ2-2, with TRBD1 matching over 9 bases. The CDR3 covers 16 residues. V trimming: 0 bases; J trimming: 1 base; junction bases outside the gene matches: 0. The V gene's germline CDR1 is KGHSH and CDR2 LQKENI. CDR3 DNA sequence: TGTGCCAGCTCACCACCGACAGGGGGGAACACCGGGGAGCTGTTTTTT. Its translation is CASSPPTGGNTGELFF.

The chain joins TRBV7-9 to TRBJ1-2, with 9 bases identical to TRBD1. CDR1 and CDR2 (germline): SEHNR, FQNEAQ (reference sequence). CDR3 size: 14 residues. After removal of 2 bases from V and 8 bases from J, the junction contained 6 bases not matched to a gene. The CDR3: CASSLLDRGEGYTF. The CDR3 DNA reads TGTGCCAGCAGCTTATTGGACAGGGGAGAGGGCTACACCTTC. Combining the CDR3 with reference TRBV7-9 and TRBJ1-2 gives the whole variable domain DTGVSQNPRHKITKRGQNVTFRCDPISEHNRLYWYRQTLGQGPEFLTYFQNEAQLEKSRLLSDRFSAERPKGSFSTLEIQRTEQGDSAMYLCASSLLDRGEGYTFGSGTRLTVV.

The rearrangement uses TRBV7-2 and TRBJ1-5; D perhaps matches TRBD1 (5 bases). CDR3 length equals 13 residues. Germline values: CDR1 SGHTA, CDR2 FQGNSA. Trimming removed 4 bases at V and 6 bases at J, with 10 bases between. In DNA form, the CDR3 reads TGTGCCAGCAGCTCCCAGGGACGTCAGCCCCAGCATTTT. Amino acids: CASSSQGRQPQHF.

The chain couples TRBV5-4 to TRBJ1-1, with unresolved D. Deletions cut 6 bases from V and 7 bases from J, with 10 bases between. The CDR3 spans 11 residues. Germline loops: CDR1 SGHNT, CDR2 YYREEE (reference sequence). The CDR3 nucleotides are TGTGCCAGCAAGGGAACGGGTGAAGCTTTCTTT. This translates into CASKGTGEAFF.

The chain recombines TRBV5-6 with TRBJ1-1; perhaps TRBD1 as D (5 bases). Germline V gene data show CDR1 as SGHDT and CDR2 as YYEEEE. Trimming pared 6 bases from V and 1 base from J, leaving 16 bases between. The CDR3 length is 15 residues. In nucleotides, the CDR3 is TGTGCCAGCAACGCAGGGCCCGAAAGGAACACTGAAGCTTTCTTT. Amino acids: CASNAGPERNTEAFF. The variable domain in full, with the rest retrieved from reference TRBV5-6 and TRBJ1-1, is DAGVTQSPTHLIKTRGQQVTLRCSPKSGHDTVSWYQQALGQGPQFIFQYYEEEERQRGNFPDRFSGHQFPNYSSELNVNALLLGDSALYLCASNAGPERNTEAFFGQGTRLTVV.

The CDR3 reads CASSLGDRDHTEAFF. The CDR3 DNA reads as TGTGCCAGCAGCTTGGGGGACAGGGACCACACTGAAGCTTTCTTT. The genes are TRBV7-9 and TRBJ1-1; 9 bases map to TRBD1. V shed 3 bases, J shed 3 bases, and the junction held 5 bases outside the gene matches. The CDR3 loop spans 15 amino acids. The germline CDR1 and CDR2 sequences are SEHNR and FQNEAQ (reference sequence).

V is TRBV30 and J is TRBJ1-5; D ambiguous. This CDR3 spans 14 amino acids. V was clipped by 0 bases and J by 6 bases, with 12 bases between them. From germline, CDR1 is GTSNPN and CDR2 SVGIG (reference sequence). The CDR3 bases are TGTGCCTGGAGTGTAGGGTCTGGGCTTCAGCCCCAGCATTTT. Residues: CAWSVGSGLQPQHF.

The rearrangement uses TRBV28 and TRBJ1-3, with 7 bases matching TRBD1. The germline CDR1 and CDR2 sequences are MDHEN and SYDVKM. With V trimmed by 0 bases and J by 2 bases, 4 bases remained unmatched. This CDR3 is built from 16 residues. The CDR3 spells CASSLWEGAAGNTIYF. CDR3 nucleotides: TGTGCCAGCAGTTTATGGGAGGGGGCCGCTGGAAACACCATATATTTT.

The chain carries TRBV27 and TRBJ2-7; 11 bases align to TRBD2. V was clipped by 5 bases and J by 5 bases; unmatched bases: 2. Germline CDR1 reads MNHEY; CDR2 reads SMNVEV (reference sequence). The CDR3 contains 13 residues. The CDR3 nucleotides are TGTGCCAGCAGTATGGGACTAGCGGACGAGCAGTACTTC. Translation gives CASSMGLADEQYF.

This chain connects TRBV7-9 to TRBJ1-1, with TRBD1 identical over 9 bases. The germline V gene encodes CDR1 SEHNR and CDR2 FQNEAQ (reference sequence). Unmatched junction bases numbered 8, after V lost 5 bases and J lost 4 bases. The CDR3 is made up of 15 amino acids. CDR3 DNA: TGTGCCAGCAGCCAACCGGGACAGGGATCCACTGAAGCTTTCTTT. Translating gives CASSQPGQGSTEAFF.

This chain uses TRBV18 with TRBJ1-2; D not certain. The CDR3 has 13 amino acids. Trimming removed 2 bases at V and 0 bases at J, with 4 bases between. Germline V gives CDR1 KGHSH, CDR2 LQKENI. The CDR3 coding sequence is TGTGCCAGCTCACCAGAGGCTAACTATGGCTACACCTTC. It codes for CASSPEANYGYTF.

The chain uses TRBV10-3 and TRBJ1-5; TRBD1 matches 9 bases. Germline assignment: CDR1 ENHRY and CDR2 SYGVKD. The CDR3 loop spans 14 amino acids. V was clipped by 4 bases and J by 6 bases; unmatched bases: 4. The CDR3 DNA reads as TGTGCCATCAGTGGCGCGACAGGGGGTCAGCCCCAGCATTTT. This codes for CAISGATGGQPQHF.

The chain combines TRBV19 with TRBJ1-6, with 8 bases lining up with TRBD1. V trimming: 6 bases; J trimming: 7 bases; junction bases outside the gene matches: 5. The CDR3 runs to 14 residues. Germline V gives CDR1 LNHDA, CDR2 SQIVND (reference sequence). The CDR3 bases are TGTGCCAGTAGACTAACAGGGGGAAATTCACCCCTCCACTTT. Its protein is CASRLTGGNSPLHF. The full variable domain, its missing parts supplied by reference TRBV19 and TRBJ1-6, is DGGITQSPKYLFRKEGQNVTLSCEQNLNHDAMYWYRQDPGQGLRLIYYSQIVNDFQKGDIAEGYSVSREKKESFPLTVTSAQKNPTAFYLCASRLTGGNSPLHFGNGTRLTVT.

This clone appeared a single time. V usage is TRBV5-5 and J usage is TRBJ2-1; D possibly corresponds to TRBD2 (6 bases). The CDR3 extends over 19 amino acids. Germline CDR1 is SGHKS and CDR2 is YYEKEE (reference sequence). V lost 4 bases to trimming and J lost 0 bases, with 23 bases between them. CDR3 nucleotide sequence: TGTGCCAGCAGCCCGGGAGCTTTGGAACTCATGAGCTCCTACAATGAGCAGTTCTTC. This sequence encodes CASSPGALELMSSYNEQFF.

The chain carries TRBV6-1 and TRBJ2-7; no definite D call. The CDR3 extends over 12 amino acids. Deletions cut 2 bases from V and 3 bases from J, with 5 bases between. CDR1 is MNHNS and CDR2 is SASEGT in the germline V gene. The CDR3 region is CASSELRYEQYF. The CDR3 nucleotides read TGTGCCAGCAGTGAATTACGCTACGAGCAGTACTTC.

The J gene is TRBJ1-1, the V gene TRBV5-1, with a tentative D call TRBD1 (5 bases). Trimming cost V 4 bases and J 1 base, with 14 bases left between them. The CDR3 runs 15 residues. Germline V gene data show CDR1 as SGHRS and CDR2 as YFSETQ. CDR3 residues: CASSAGGRRNTEAFF. CDR3 bases: TGCGCCAGCAGCGCGGGGGGACGAAGGAACACTGAAGCTTTCTTT.

The chain carries TRBV29-1 and TRBJ1-2, with D tentatively TRBD1 (5 bases). The V end was cut by 1 base, the J end by 1 base, with 7 bases between. The CDR3 totals 13 residues. Germline CDR1 is SQVTM and CDR2 is ANQGSEA. CDR3 in amino acids: CSVEGQGNYGYTF. The CDR3 DNA is TGCAGCGTTGAAGGGCAGGGTAACTATGGCTACACCTTC.